Following are 3 T cell receptor beta chains from one sample sequenced in a study of T cells after yellow fever vaccination. TCRdb ran MiXCR on the 5' RACE reads and lists one entry per CDR3 protein. This sample carries 250,000 to 300,000 distinct CDR3 sequences, approximately 5.2% of them seen once, and the ten largest clones take roughly 3%. The specimen comprised CD4+ T cells sorted from PBMCs, sampled on the day of the yellow fever booster vaccination. The receptors here all came from a man between 18 and 29 years old who received the YFV17D yellow fever vaccine.

This clonotype was seen repeatedly, ten times or more. The chain couples TRBV7-9 to TRBJ2-7, with D uncertain. This CDR3 has 13 amino acids. The ends were cut back, 7 bases at V and 2 bases at J, with 12 bases in the middle. The germline V gene encodes CDR1 SEHNR and CDR2 FQNEAQ (reference sequence). CDR3 nucleotides: TGTGCCAGCACAGTACCAGGCCCCTACGAGCAGTACTTC. This sequence encodes CASTVPGPYEQYF.

This rearrangement joins TRBV29-1 to TRBJ2-7, with D possibly matching TRBD1 (8 bases). Deletions cut 4 bases from V and 6 bases from J, with 28 bases between. CDR1 and CDR2 (germline): SQVTM, ANQGSEA. The CDR3 contains 17 residues. The CDR3 DNA reads as TGCAGCGTTGGGACAGGGAGGGTTCCCGCTCACGACCGCGAGCAGTACTTC. Amino acids: CSVGTGRVPAHDREQYF.

The genes are TRBV5-1 and TRBJ2-3; TRBD1 agrees at 7 bases. Looked up from germline, CDR1 is SGHRS and CDR2 is YFSETQ. This CDR3 region has 16 residues. The V segment lost 4 bases and the J segment 4 bases; nucleotides outside the gene matches: 12. The CDR3 is CASSRGQRGSADTQYF. As DNA, the CDR3 is TGCGCCAGCAGCAGGGGACAGCGAGGGTCCGCAGATACGCAGTATTTT.